Presented here are 4 T cell receptor beta chains from one specimen sequenced in a study of cytomegalovirus exposure and HLA in healthy donors. PCR used 60 Vbeta primers and 13 Jbeta primers. TCRdb keeps only in-frame clones here, not all; method: immunoSEQ multiplex PCR. The table has about 100,000 clones, less than 85% seen once. Sequencing input: PBMCs. These receptors were collected from a woman aged 40-49 years in good health and CMV-seropositive.

This rearrangement joins TRBV30 to TRBJ2-1, with 12 positions matching TRBD2. CDR1 and CDR2 from the germline V gene are GTSNPN and SVGIG (reference sequence). V shed 5 bases and J 7 bases; nucleotides not matched to a gene: 12. This CDR3 has 16 amino acids. The CDR3 region is CAWESIRTSGVNEQFF. The CDR3 nucleotides read TGTGCCTGGGAGTCCATCCGGACTAGCGGGGTAAATGAGCAGTTCTTC. Filled out from reference TRBV30 and TRBJ2-1, the complete variable domain reads SQTIHQWPATLVQPVGSPLSLECTVEGTSNPNLYWYRQAAGRGLQLLFYSVGIGQISSEVPQNLSASRPQDRQFILSSKKLLLSDSGFYLCAWESIRTSGVNEQFFGPGTRLTVL.

The V and J genes are TRBV2 and TRBJ1-3; D gene uncertain. The CDR3 runs to 13 residues. Trimming took 6 bases from V and 1 from J, leaving 7 bases between them. The germline V gene has CDR1 SNHLY and CDR2 FYNNEI. CDR3 DNA sequence: TGTGCCAGCAGGAGAATTTCTGGAAACACCATATATTTT. This codes for CASRRISGNTIYF.

The J gene is TRBJ2-5, the V gene TRBV6-1, with a weak D call TRBD1 (5 bases). The germline CDR1 and CDR2 sequences are MNHNS and SASEGT. Deletions cut 4 bases from V and 2 bases from J, with 17 bases between. This CDR3 spans 16 amino acids. Here the CDR3 reads CASSGSLRQLQETQYF. As DNA, the CDR3 is TGTGCCAGCAGTGGATCACTTCGACAGCTACAAGAGACCCAGTACTTC.

This chain joins TRBV5-4 and TRBJ2-5; the match to TRBD1 covers 7 bases. CDR3 size: 14 residues. J lost 4 bases, V lost 3 bases, and 6 bases had no gene match. Germline-derived CDR1 and CDR2 are SGHNT and YYREEE (reference sequence). CDR3 DNA: TGTGCCAGCAGCTCCGGGACAGTTACAGAGACCCAGTACTTC. It encodes CASSSGTVTETQYF.